The 29 T cell receptor beta chains below come from one sample, sequenced in a study of T-cell reconstitution after alpha-beta-depleted transplantation in children. For TCRbeta, the library was prepared with unique molecular identifiers. In TCRdb, the PCR reads were re-called with MiXCR into one record per CDR3 protein. The sample holds some 440,000 distinct CDR3 sequences, 15% to 20% seen once. Sequenced material: PBMCs, mostly from graft donor cells, taken 360 days after TCRalphabeta/CD19-depleted stem cell transplant. The receptors were gathered from a boy in the first two years of life who had a stem cell transplant for Wiskott-Aldrich syndrome, so the T cells may come from the graft donor.

This clonotype was counted only a few times. V gene TRBV10-3 combines with J gene TRBJ2-3; a possible D gene is TRBD2 (5 bases). Germline values: CDR1 ENHRY, CDR2 SYGVKD. V lost 0 bases and J 3 bases, leaving 13 bases between the germline ends. This CDR3 is built from 16 residues. CDR3: CAISESRGVRTDTQYF. CDR3 bases: TGTGCCATCAGTGAGTCCCGGGGTGTCAGGACAGATACGCAGTATTTT.

This clonotype was seen more than once but under ten times. The chain carries TRBV2 and TRBJ2-7; TRBD1 aligns across 11 bases. Germline V gene data show CDR1 as SNHLY and CDR2 as FYNNEI. V dropped 6 bases and J dropped 6; count of bases not matched to a gene: 7. This CDR3 has 14 residues. The CDR3 here is CASRAKGQGVEQYF. In nucleotides, the CDR3 is TGTGCCAGCAGGGCGAAGGGACAGGGGGTCGAGCAGTACTTC.

The chain links TRBV10-3 to TRBJ2-7; TRBD1 aligns across 7 bases. This CDR3 has 18 residues. Germline CDR1 ENHRY, CDR2 SYGVKD. Trimming at V came to 0 bases and at J to 6 bases, leaving 17 bases not matched to a gene. The CDR3: CAISESTGRGQGLREQYF. The CDR3 DNA follows: TGTGCCATCAGTGAGTCAACGGGAAGGGGGCAGGGGCTTCGCGAGCAGTACTTC.

This clonotype was observed a few times. This chain joins TRBV7-6 and TRBJ1-4; D uncertain. The CDR3 is made up of 15 amino acids. Germline assignment: CDR1 SGHVS and CDR2 FNYEAQ. Trimming stripped 1 base from V and 4 bases from J, with 10 bases between. The CDR3 region has the DNA TGTGCCAGCAGCTTAGGCAGTGGGCTTAATGAAAAACTGTTTTTT. This codes for CASSLGSGLNEKLFF.

This clonotype was counted only a few times. The chain links TRBV6-1 to TRBJ2-3; 12 nucleotides align to TRBD2. The CDR3 is 17 amino acids. V was pared by 6 bases and J by 6 bases, with 13 bases of the junction left unmatched. Per the germline V gene, CDR1 is MNHNS and CDR2 is SASEGT. The CDR3 spells CASSPKRLAGVPDTQYF. CDR3 sequence (DNA): TGTGCCAGCAGCCCCAAGAGACTAGCGGGAGTACCGGATACGCAGTATTTT.

This clonotype turned up a few times. The rearrangement joins TRBV6-2 or TRBV6-3 to TRBJ2-5; 7 bases are a match to TRBD1. Trimming at V came to 5 bases and at J to 2 bases, leaving 5 bases not matched to a gene. There are 14 residues in the CDR3. CDR1 MNHEY and CDR2 SVGEGT come from the germline V gene. In DNA form, the CDR3 reads TGTGCCAGCAGTGTGACAGGGATACAAGAGACCCAGTACTTC. It codes for CASSVTGIQETQYF.

This clonotype was observed a few times. This chain uses TRBV4-1 with TRBJ2-3; possibly TRBD1 for D (5 bases). Trimming removed 2 bases from V and 3 bases from J, with 18 bases in between. In germline, CDR1 is MGHRA, CDR2 YSYEKL. The CDR3 extends over 17 amino acids. The CDR3: CASSQSWAGRSTDTQYF. In DNA form, the CDR3 reads TGCGCCAGCAGCCAAAGTTGGGCAGGGCGGAGTACAGATACGCAGTATTTT.

The CDR3 protein is CATSDPDGTDTQYF. The CDR3 bases are TGTGCCACCAGTGACCCGGATGGCACAGATACGCAGTATTTT. The V call is TRBV24-1, the J call TRBJ2-3, with no clear D. CDR3 length: 14 amino acids. V was shortened by 4 bases and J by 1 base, with 8 bases between the two germline ends. From germline, CDR1 is KGHDR and CDR2 SFDVKD.

This clonotype has a handful of counts. The chain is built from TRBV4-3 and TRBJ2-1, with a tentative D call TRBD2 (6 bases). There are 15 residues in the CDR3. V was pared by 4 bases and J by 0 bases, with 10 bases between. Germline lookup yields CDR1 LGHNA and CDR2 YSLEER. The CDR3 reads CASSPGVSSYNEQFF. CDR3 coding DNA: TGCGCCAGCAGCCCGGGGGTAAGCTCCTACAATGAGCAGTTCTTC.

This rearrangement joins TRBV28 to TRBJ2-6; D perhaps matches TRBD1 (5 bases). CDR1 and CDR2 from the germline V gene are MDHEN and SYDVKM. The CDR3 length is 16 residues. V gave up 7 bases and J gave up 0 bases, with 13 bases separating them. The CDR3 coding sequence is TGTGCCAGCACTATCGGACACGTCTCTGGGGCCAACGTCCTGACTTTC. Amino acids: CASTIGHVSGANVLTF.

The chain carries TRBV4-1 and TRBJ1-4, with a tentative D call TRBD1 (6 bases). Trimming shortened V by 2 bases and J by 8 bases, and 21 bases separated the two germline ends. The germline gives CDR1 MGHRA, CDR2 YSYEKL. The CDR3 length is 17 residues. The CDR3, as DNA: TGCGCCAGCAGCCAATTCCCTCCCGGCTTTGACAGGGAAAAACTGTTTTTT. Translation: CASSQFPPGFDREKLFF.

This clonotype was seen a few times. The rearrangement joins TRBV25-1 to TRBJ2-2; D gene unclear. This CDR3 region has 16 residues. Germline V gene sequence: CDR1 MGHDK, CDR2 SYGVNS. V shed 0 bases and J shed 3 bases, with 11 bases lying between them. The CDR3 loop reads CASSEYKGSYTGELFF. CDR3 sequence (DNA): TGTGCCAGCAGTGAATATAAAGGCAGCTACACCGGGGAGCTGTTTTTT. Full variable domain (outside the CDR3, taken from reference TRBV25-1 and TRBJ2-2): EADIYQTPRYLVIGTGKKITLECSQTMGHDKMYWYQQDPGMELHLIHYSYGVNSTEKGDLSSESTVSRIRTEHFPLTLESARPSHTSQYLCASSEYKGSYTGELFFGEGSRLTVL.

The V gene is TRBV12-3 or TRBV12-4, the J gene TRBJ2-1, with D perhaps assigned TRBD1 or TRBD2 (5 bases each). The CDR3 has 15 residues. V lost 7 bases, J lost 3 bases, and 16 bases lay in between. The CDR3 bases are TGTGCCAGCACCCGTGAGGGGCCATTCTACAATGAGCAGTTCTTC. Amino acids: CASTREGPFYNEQFF.

This clonotype was observed a handful of times. This rearrangement joins TRBV5-1 to TRBJ2-2; D gene ambiguous. The CDR3 has 14 residues. The V end was cut by 2 bases, the J end by 6 bases, with 11 bases between. The germline gives CDR1 SGHRS, CDR2 YFSETQ. CDR3 bases: TGCGCCAGCAGCTTCATTGGGGTGGCCGGGGAGCTGTTTTTT. Translating gives CASSFIGVAGELFF.

The chain carries TRBV20-1 and TRBJ2-2; maybe TRBD1 (5 bases). The CDR3 totals 11 residues. Trimming took off 2 bases at V and 10 bases at J, with 8 bases between the two ends. The germline V gene has CDR1 DFQATT and CDR2 SNEGSKA (reference sequence). CDR3: CSARNGQELFF. The DNA of the CDR3 is TGCAGTGCTAGAAACGGACAGGAGCTGTTTTTT.

The rearrangement joins TRBV12-3 or TRBV12-4 to TRBJ1-6, with 9 bases that match TRBD1. J lost 5 bases, V lost 5 bases, and 10 bases had no gene match. The CDR3 contains 17 residues. DNA of the CDR3: TGTGCCAGCAGTACGGGACAGGGAGTACGAGATAATTCACCCCTCCACTTT. This gives the protein CASSTGQGVRDNSPLHF.

This clonotype has just a few counts. The rearrangement joins TRBV4-2 to TRBJ2-7; D unresolved. This CDR3 is 16 amino acids long. Germline loops: CDR1 LGHNA, CDR2 YNFKEQ. V lost 1 base and J 1 base, leaving 14 bases between the germline ends. The CDR3 DNA sequence: TGTGCCAGCAGCCAAGTACTGAGGATGGGGTCCTACGAGCAGTACTTC. Translated, it gives CASSQVLRMGSYEQYF.

This clonotype has more than one count but fewer than ten. The chain couples TRBV12-3 or TRBV12-4 to TRBJ2-5; 8 bases map to TRBD2. With V trimmed by 1 base and J by 4 bases, 5 bases remained unmatched. The CDR3 totals 15 residues. CDR3 nucleotides: TGTGCCAGCAGTTTAGGCGGGGGGCGTCGAGAGACCCAGTACTTC. Residues: CASSLGGGRRETQYF.

This clonotype was detected ten times or more. The CDR3 loop reads CASSLGPGGFHGELFF. CDR3 DNA sequence: TGTGCCAGCAGCTTAGGGCCAGGGGGATTTCACGGGGAGCTGTTTTTT. V usage is TRBV7-2 and J usage is TRBJ2-2; 7 nucleotides line up with TRBD1. The CDR3 loop spans 16 amino acids. Losses at the gene ends were 1 base for V and 7 bases for J; bases not matched to a gene: 9. Germline V gene sequence: CDR1 SGHTA, CDR2 FQGNSA.

This clonotype appeared a few times. The rearrangement links TRBV4-3 to TRBJ2-3, with D uncertain. Germline CDR1 and CDR2: LGHNA and YSLEER. V lost 0 bases, J lost 1 base, and 5 bases lay in between. This CDR3 is built from 14 residues. CDR3 sequence reads: CASSQDMRTDTQYF. The CDR3 coding sequence is TGCGCCAGCAGCCAAGATATGCGCACAGATACGCAGTATTTT.

The sample holds many counts of this clonotype. The rearrangement joins TRBV7-9 to TRBJ2-2; the match to TRBD1 covers 9 bases. CDR1 and CDR2 from the germline V gene are SEHNR and FQNEAQ (reference sequence). Losses at the gene ends were 4 bases for V and 4 bases for J; bases not matched to a gene: 4. The CDR3 is made up of 15 amino acids. CDR3 bases: TGTGCCAGCAGCTCGTGGACAGGGGCCACCGGGGAGCTGTTTTTT. Its protein is CASSSWTGATGELFF. The full variable domain, rest sourced from reference TRBV7-9 and TRBJ2-2, is DTGVSQNPRHKITKRGQNVTFRCDPISEHNRLYWYRQTLGQGPEFLTYFQNEAQLEKSRLLSDRFSAERPKGSFSTLEIQRTEQGDSAMYLCASSSWTGATGELFFGEGSRLTVL.

This clonotype showed up many times. The rearrangement uses TRBV5-1 and TRBJ2-1; D is ambiguous. V was pared by 3 bases and J by 3 bases, with 7 bases between. The CDR3 contains 13 residues. The germline CDR1 and CDR2 sequences are SGHRS and YFSETQ. CDR3 nucleotide sequence: TGCGCCAGCAGCTACGAATTCTACAATGAGCAGTTCTTC. Protein sequence: CASSYEFYNEQFF.

The V and J genes are TRBV10-3 and TRBJ2-7; tentatively, D is TRBD1 (6 bases). The CDR3 covers 14 residues. Germline CDR1 and CDR2: ENHRY and SYGVKD. V was shortened by 11 bases and J by 0 bases, with 17 bases between the two germline ends. CDR3 coding DNA: TGTGCCTCGCACGGCACAGGGAACTCCTACGAGCAGTACTTC. This gives the protein CASHGTGNSYEQYF.

The chain recombines TRBV5-1 with TRBJ2-7; D may be TRBD2 (5 bases). The germline gives CDR1 SGHRS, CDR2 YFSETQ. V lost 4 bases, J lost 4 bases, and 15 bases lay in between. The CDR3 consists of 14 residues. The CDR3, as DNA: TGCGCCAGCAGCCCCCGGGGTGAGCGATACGAGCAGTACTTC. This translates into CASSPRGERYEQYF.

The sample holds a few counts of this clonotype. The chain links TRBV12-3 or TRBV12-4 to TRBJ2-3; D tentatively fits TRBD1 or TRBD2 (5 bases each). The ends were cut back, 1 base at V and 3 bases at J, with 11 bases in the middle. The CDR3 runs to 15 residues. The CDR3 bases are TGTGCCAGCAGTTTAGGGTGGGGGTGGACAGATACGCAGTATTTT. Translating gives CASSLGWGWTDTQYF.

V is TRBV28 and J is TRBJ1-4; D is possibly TRBD1 (6 bases). V was clipped by 2 bases and J by 1 base, with 8 bases between them. This CDR3 region has 15 residues. The germline CDR1 and CDR2 sequences are MDHEN and SYDVKM. CDR3: CASSLIGGTNEKLFF. CDR3 coding DNA: TGTGCCAGCAGTTTAATAGGGGGAACTAATGAAAAACTGTTTTTT.

In this sample, this clonotype turned up a few times. V and J are TRBV5-1 and TRBJ2-1; 9 bases fit TRBD1. V trimming: 1 base; J trimming: 6 bases; junction bases outside the gene matches: 5. The CDR3 extends over 15 amino acids. Germline V gives CDR1 SGHRS, CDR2 YFSETQ. The CDR3 loop is CASSLTGGFTNEQFF. CDR3 sequence (DNA): TGCGCCAGCAGCTTGACAGGGGGCTTCACCAATGAGCAGTTCTTC.

The rearrangement links TRBV20-1 to TRBJ2-7, with TRBD2 matching 11 bases. Germline V gene lookup returns CDR1 DFQATT and CDR2 SNEGSKA (reference sequence). J lost 6 bases, V lost 3 bases, and 13 bases had no gene match. The CDR3 is made up of 16 amino acids. The CDR3 nucleotides read TGCAGTGCTAGGGATAGCGGGAGGGGGACTCCGCTCGAGCAGTACTTC. Residues: CSARDSGRGTPLEQYF.

This sequence joins TRBV28 and TRBJ2-5, with 10 bases fitting TRBD2. Germline V gives CDR1 MDHEN, CDR2 SYDVKM. Trimming took 6 bases from V and 5 from J; bases not matched to a gene: 12. The CDR3 loop spans 16 amino acids. The CDR3 DNA reads as TGTGCCAGCAGCTCACTAGCGGGGCGGGGTGGGGAGACCCAGTACTTC. This translates into CASSSLAGRGGETQYF. Variable domain in full (rest from reference TRBV28 and TRBJ2-5): DVKVTQSSRYLVKRTGEKVFLECVQDMDHENMFWYRQDPGLGLRLIYFSYDVKMKEKGDIPEGYSVSREKKERFSLILESASTNQTSMYLCASSSLAGRGGETQYFGPGTRLLVL.